The source of this T cell receptor (beta chain) is a study of follicular helper T cells after annual influenza vaccination. Repertoires were generated with immunoSEQ multiplex PCR, while TCRdb's copy carries only in-frame clones and drops some. The sample includes about 7,800 clones, around four fifths of them seen just once. This clone has a handful of counts. Time point denoted: 2014-2015 season, 7 days after vaccination. This CDR3 is built from 11 residues. Germline V gives CDR1 MDHEN, CDR2 SYDVKM. Trimming took 10 bases from V and 3 from J, leaving 10 bases between them. The TCR was taken from an adult who received the influenza vaccine. The chain uses TRBV28 and TRBJ2-7; possible D gene TRBD1, 5 bases. Here the sequenced sample was CXCR5+ CD38- circulating T follicular helper cells from blood, taken 7 days after influenza vaccination. Subset in this sample: circulating Tfh, non-naive CD4+CXCR5+PD-1+ (ICOS+CD38+ or ICOS-CD38-). CDR3 sequence reads: CATTGLYEQYF. In nucleotides, the CDR3 is TGTGCCACTACAGGTCTCTACGAGCAGTACTTC.